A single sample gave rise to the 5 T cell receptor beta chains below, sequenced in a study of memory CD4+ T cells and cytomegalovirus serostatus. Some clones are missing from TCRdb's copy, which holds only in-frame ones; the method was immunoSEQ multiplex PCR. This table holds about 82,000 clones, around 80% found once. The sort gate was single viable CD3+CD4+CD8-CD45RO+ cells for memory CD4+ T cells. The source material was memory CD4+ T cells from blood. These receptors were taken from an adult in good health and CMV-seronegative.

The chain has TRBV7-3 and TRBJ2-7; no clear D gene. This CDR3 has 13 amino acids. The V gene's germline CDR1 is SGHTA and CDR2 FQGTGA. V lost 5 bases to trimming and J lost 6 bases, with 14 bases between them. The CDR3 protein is CASSQTPSGEQYF. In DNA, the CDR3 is TGTGCCAGCAGCCAGACCCCCTCGGGCGAGCAGTACTTC.

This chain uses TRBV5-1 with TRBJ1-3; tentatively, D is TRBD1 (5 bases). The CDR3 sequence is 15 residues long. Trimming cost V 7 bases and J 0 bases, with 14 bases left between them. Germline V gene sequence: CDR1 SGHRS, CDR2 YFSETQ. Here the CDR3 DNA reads TGCGCCAGCGCCCGGTTGGGGGACTCTGGAAACACCATATATTTT. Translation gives CASARLGDSGNTIYF. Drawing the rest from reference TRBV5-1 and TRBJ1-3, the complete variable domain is KAGVTQTPRYLIKTRGQQVTLSCSPISGHRSVSWYQQTPGQGLQFLFEYFSETQRNKGNFPGRFSGRQFSNSRSEMNVSTLELGDSALYLCASARLGDSGNTIYFGEGSWLTVV.

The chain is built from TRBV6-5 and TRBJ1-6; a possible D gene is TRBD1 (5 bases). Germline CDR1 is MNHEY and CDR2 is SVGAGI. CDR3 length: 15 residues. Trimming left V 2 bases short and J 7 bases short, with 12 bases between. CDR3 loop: CASSYPGRPNSPLHF. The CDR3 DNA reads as TGTGCCAGCAGTTACCCGGGACGACCCAATTCACCCCTCCACTTT.

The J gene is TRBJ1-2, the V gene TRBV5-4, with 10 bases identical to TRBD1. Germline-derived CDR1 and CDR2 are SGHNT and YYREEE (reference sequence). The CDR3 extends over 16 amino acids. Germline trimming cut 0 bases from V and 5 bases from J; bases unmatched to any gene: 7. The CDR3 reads CASSLGGTGVTYGYTF. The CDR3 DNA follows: TGTGCCAGCAGCTTGGGGGGGACAGGGGTTACATATGGCTACACCTTC.

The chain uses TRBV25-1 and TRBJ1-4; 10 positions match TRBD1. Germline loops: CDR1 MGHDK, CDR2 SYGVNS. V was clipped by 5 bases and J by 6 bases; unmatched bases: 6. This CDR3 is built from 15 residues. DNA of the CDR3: TGTGCCAGCAGTAGAGCCGGGACAGGGGATGAAAAACTGTTTTTT. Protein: CASSRAGTGDEKLFF.